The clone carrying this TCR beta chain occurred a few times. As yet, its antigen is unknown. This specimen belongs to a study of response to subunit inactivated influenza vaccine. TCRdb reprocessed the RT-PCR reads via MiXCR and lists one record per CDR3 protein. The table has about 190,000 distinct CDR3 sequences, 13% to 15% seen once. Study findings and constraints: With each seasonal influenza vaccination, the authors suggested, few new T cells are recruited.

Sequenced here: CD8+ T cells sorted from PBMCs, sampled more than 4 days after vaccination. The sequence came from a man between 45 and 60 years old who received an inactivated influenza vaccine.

In nucleotides, the CDR3 is TGTGCCAGCAGCTTAGGGGACAGGCGTGAGCAGTTCTTC. Amino acids: CASSLGDRREQFF. V and J are TRBV11-1 and TRBJ2-1, with 8 bases that match TRBD1. Trimming at V came to 1 base and at J to 9 bases, leaving 2 bases not matched to a gene. CDR1 is SGHAT, CDR2 FQDESV, per germline (reference sequence). The CDR3 has 13 amino acids. Full variable domain (outside the CDR3, taken from reference TRBV11-1 and TRBJ2-1): EAEVAQSPRYKITEKSQAVAFWCDPISGHATLYWYRQILGQGPELLVQFQDESVVDDSQLPKDRFSAERLKGVDSTLKIQPAELGDSAMYLCASSLGDRREQFFGPGTRLTVL.